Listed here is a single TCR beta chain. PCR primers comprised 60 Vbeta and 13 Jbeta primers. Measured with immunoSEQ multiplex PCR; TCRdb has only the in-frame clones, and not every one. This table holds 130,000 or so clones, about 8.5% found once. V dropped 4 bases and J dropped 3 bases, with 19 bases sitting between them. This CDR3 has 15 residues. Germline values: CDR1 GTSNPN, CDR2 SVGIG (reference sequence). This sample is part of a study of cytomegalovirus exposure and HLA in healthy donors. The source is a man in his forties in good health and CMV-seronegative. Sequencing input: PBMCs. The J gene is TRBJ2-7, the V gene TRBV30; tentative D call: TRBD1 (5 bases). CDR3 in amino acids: CAWTPTTVPGYEQYF. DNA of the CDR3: TGTGCCTGGACCCCGACGACAGTTCCCGGCTACGAGCAGTACTTC.